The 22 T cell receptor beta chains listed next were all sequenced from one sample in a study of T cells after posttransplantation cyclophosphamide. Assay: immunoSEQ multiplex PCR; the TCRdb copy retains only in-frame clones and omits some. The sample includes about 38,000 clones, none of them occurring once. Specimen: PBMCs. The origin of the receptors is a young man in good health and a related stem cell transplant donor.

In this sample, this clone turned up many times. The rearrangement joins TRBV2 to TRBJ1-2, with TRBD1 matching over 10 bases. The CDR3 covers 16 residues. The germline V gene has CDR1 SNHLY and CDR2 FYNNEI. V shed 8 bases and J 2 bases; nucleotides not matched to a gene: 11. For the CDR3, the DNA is TGTGCCAGCGTTATAGTGAGACAGGGGGCGAACTATGGCTACACCTTC. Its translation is CASVIVRQGANYGYTF.

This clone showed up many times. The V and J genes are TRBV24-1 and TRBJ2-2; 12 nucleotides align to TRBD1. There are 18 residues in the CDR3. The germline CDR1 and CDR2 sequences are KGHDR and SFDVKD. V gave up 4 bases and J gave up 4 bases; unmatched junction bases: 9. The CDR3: CATSDGGQGAPFTGELFF. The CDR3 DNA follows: TGTGCCACCAGTGACGGGGGACAGGGGGCCCCTTTCACCGGGGAGCTGTTTTTT.

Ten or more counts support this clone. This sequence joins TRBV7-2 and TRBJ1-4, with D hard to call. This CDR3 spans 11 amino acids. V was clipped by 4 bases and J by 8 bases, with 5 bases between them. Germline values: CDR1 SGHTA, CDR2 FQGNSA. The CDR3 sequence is CASSYGEKLFF. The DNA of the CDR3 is TGTGCCAGCAGCTACGGGGAAAAACTGTTTTTT.

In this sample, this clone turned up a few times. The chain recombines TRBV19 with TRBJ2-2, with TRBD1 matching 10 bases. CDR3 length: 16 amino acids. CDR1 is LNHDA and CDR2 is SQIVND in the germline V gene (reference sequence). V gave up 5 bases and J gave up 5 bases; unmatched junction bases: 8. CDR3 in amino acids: CASSPFGQGGTGELFF. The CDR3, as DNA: TGTGCCAGTAGTCCCTTTGGACAGGGGGGAACCGGGGAGCTGTTTTTT.

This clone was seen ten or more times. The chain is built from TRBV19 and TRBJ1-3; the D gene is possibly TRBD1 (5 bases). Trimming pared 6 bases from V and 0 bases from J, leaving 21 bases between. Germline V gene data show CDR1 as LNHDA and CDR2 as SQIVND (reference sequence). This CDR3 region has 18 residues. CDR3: CASSRIGTGAISGNTIYF. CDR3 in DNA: TGTGCCAGTAGCCGAATCGGAACAGGTGCGATCTCTGGAAACACCATATATTTT.

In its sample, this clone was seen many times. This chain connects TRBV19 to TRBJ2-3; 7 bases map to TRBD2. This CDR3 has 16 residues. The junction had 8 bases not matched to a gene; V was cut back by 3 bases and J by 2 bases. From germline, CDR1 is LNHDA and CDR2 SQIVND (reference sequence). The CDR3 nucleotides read TGTGCCAGTAGTATTTTTGCGGGGGAGTCCACAGATACGCAGTATTTT. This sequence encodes CASSIFAGESTDTQYF.

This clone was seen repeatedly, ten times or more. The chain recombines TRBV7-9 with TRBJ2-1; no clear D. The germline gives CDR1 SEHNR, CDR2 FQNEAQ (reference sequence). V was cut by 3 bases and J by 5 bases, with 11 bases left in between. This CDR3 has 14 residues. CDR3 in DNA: TGTGCCAGCAGCTTCCGAAGTGGCAACAATGAGCAGTTCTTC. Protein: CASSFRSGNNEQFF.

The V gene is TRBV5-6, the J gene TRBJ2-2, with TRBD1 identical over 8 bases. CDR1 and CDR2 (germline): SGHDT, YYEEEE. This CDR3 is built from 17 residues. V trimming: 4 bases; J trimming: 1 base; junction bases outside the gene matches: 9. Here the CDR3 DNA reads TGTGCCAGCAGCCCCGACAGGGGTCACTTGAACACCGGGGAGCTGTTTTTT. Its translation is CASSPDRGHLNTGELFF.

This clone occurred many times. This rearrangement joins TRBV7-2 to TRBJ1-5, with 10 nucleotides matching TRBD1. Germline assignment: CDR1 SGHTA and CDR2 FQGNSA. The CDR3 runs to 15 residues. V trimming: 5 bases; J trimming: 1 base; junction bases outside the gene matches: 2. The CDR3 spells CASSRDRGSNQPQHF. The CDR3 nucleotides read TGTGCCAGCAGCCGGGACAGGGGAAGCAATCAGCCCCAGCATTTT.

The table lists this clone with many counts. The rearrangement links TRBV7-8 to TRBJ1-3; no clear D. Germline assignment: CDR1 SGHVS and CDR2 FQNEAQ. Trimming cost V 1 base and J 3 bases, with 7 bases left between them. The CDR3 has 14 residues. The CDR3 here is CASSLEGGGNTIYF. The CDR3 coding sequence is TGTGCCAGCAGCTTAGAAGGCGGTGGAAACACCATATATTTT. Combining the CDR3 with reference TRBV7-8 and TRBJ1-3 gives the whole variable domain GAGVSQSPRYKVAKRGQDVALRCDPISGHVSLFWYQQALGQGPEFLTYFQNEAQLDKSGLPSDRFFAERPEGSVSTLKIQRTQQEDSAVYLCASSLEGGGNTIYFGEGSWLTVV.

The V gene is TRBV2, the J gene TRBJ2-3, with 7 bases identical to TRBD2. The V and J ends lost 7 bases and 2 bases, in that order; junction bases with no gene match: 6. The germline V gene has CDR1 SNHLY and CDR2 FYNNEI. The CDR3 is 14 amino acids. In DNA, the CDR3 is TGTGCCAGCACCGGACTAGACCCCACAGATACGCAGTATTTT. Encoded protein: CASTGLDPTDTQYF.

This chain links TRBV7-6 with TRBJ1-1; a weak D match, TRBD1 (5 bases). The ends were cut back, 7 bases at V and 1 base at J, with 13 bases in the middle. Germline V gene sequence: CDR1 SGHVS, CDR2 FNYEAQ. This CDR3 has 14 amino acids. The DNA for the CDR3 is TGTGCCAGCACCACCGGACAACCGAACACTGAAGCTTTCTTT. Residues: CASTTGQPNTEAFF.

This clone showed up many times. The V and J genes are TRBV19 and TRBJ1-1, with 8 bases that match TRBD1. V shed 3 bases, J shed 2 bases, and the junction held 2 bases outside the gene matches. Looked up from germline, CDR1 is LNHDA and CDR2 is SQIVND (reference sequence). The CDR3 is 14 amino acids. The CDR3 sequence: CASSIRGPNTEAFF. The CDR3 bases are TGTGCCAGTAGTATCAGGGGGCCAAACACTGAAGCTTTCTTT. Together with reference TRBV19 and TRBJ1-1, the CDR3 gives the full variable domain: DGGITQSPKYLFRKEGQNVTLSCEQNLNHDAMYWYRQDPGQGLRLIYYSQIVNDFQKGDIAEGYSVSREKKESFPLTVTSAQKNPTAFYLCASSIRGPNTEAFFGQGTRLTVV.

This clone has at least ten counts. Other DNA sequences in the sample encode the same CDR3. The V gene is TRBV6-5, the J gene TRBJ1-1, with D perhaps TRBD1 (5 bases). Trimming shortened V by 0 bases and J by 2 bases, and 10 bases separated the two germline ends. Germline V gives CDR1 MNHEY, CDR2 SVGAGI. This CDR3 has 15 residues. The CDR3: CASSYSPQGNTEAFF. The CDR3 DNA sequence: TGTGCCAGCAGTTACTCACCTCAGGGAAACACTGAAGCTTTCTTT.

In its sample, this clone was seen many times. This chain's CDR3 is CASSRTANYGYTF. CDR3 nucleotide sequence: TGTGCCAGCAGCCGTACAGCTAACTATGGCTACACCTTC. This rearrangement joins TRBV5-4 to TRBJ1-2; D is unresolved. Germline CDR1 is SGHNT and CDR2 is YYREEE (reference sequence). CDR3 size: 13 residues. With 4 bases removed from V and 0 bases from J, the gap between germline ends came to 7 bases.

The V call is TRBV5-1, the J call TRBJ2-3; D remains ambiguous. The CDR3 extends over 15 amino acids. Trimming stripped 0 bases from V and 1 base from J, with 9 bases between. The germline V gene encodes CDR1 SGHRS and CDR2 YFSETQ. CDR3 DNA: TGCGCCAGCAGCTTGGCCTCCACGGGCACAGATACGCAGTATTTT. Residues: CASSLASTGTDTQYF.

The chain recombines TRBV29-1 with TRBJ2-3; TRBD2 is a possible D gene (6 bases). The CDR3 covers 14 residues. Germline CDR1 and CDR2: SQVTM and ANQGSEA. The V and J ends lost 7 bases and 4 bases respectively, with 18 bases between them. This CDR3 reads CSAKEGSFADTQYF. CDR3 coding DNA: TGCAGCGCCAAGGAGGGGAGTTTCGCAGATACGCAGTATTTT.

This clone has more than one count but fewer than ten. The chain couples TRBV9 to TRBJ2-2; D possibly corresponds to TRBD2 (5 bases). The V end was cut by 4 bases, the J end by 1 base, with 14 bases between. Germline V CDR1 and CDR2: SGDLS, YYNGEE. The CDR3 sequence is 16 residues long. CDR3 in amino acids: CASSPRTEVNTGELFF. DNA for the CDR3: TGTGCCAGCAGCCCCCGGACTGAGGTGAACACCGGGGAGCTGTTTTTT.

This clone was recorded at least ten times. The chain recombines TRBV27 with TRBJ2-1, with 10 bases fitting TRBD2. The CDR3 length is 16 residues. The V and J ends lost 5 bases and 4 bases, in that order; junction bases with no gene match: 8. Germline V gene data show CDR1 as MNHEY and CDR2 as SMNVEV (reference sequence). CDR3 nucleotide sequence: TGTGCCAGCAGTCCGACGACTAGCGGGTATTACAATGAGCAGTTCTTC. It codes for CASSPTTSGYYNEQFF.

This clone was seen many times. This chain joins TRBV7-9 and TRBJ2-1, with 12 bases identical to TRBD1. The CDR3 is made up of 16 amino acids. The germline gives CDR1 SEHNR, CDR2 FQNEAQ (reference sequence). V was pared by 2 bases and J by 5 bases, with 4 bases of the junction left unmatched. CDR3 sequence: CASSLWGQGANNEQFF. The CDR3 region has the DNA TGTGCCAGCAGCTTATGGGGACAGGGGGCTAACAATGAGCAGTTCTTC. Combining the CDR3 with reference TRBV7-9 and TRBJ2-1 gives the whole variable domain DTGVSQNPRHKITKRGQNVTFRCDPISEHNRLYWYRQTLGQGPEFLTYFQNEAQLEKSRLLSDRFSAERPKGSFSTLEIQRTEQGDSAMYLCASSLWGQGANNEQFFGPGTRLTVL.

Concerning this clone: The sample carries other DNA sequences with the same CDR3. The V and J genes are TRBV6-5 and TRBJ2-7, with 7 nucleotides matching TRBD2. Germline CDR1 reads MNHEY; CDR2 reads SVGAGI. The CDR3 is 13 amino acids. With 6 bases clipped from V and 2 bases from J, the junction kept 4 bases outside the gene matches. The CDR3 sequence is CASSRGGAYEQYF. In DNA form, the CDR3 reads TGTGCCAGCAGCCGCGGGGGAGCCTACGAGCAGTACTTC.

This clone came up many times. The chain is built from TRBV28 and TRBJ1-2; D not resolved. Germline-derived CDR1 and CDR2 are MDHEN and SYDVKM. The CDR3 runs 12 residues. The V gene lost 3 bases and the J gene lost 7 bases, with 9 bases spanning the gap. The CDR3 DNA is TGTGCCAGCAGTTTCGAAACGGGTGGCTACACCTTC. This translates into CASSFETGGYTF.